The subject of this entry is one T cell receptor beta chain. The antigen is not known. Among the donors, all were healthy bone marrow donors. The data stem from a study of cytomegalovirus exposure and HLA in healthy donors. Study-wide findings and caveats: An analysis was carried out at a later point. It showed that HLA-associated TCR beta chains were more clonally expanded than equally common non-associated chains. It was taken for granted in presence/absence analyses that sequencing depth across donors was roughly uniform. In a later analysis, TCR beta V- and J-gene trimming was associated with a missense DCLRE1C variant.

The PCR was carried out with 60 Vbeta primers and 13 Jbeta primers. Repertoires were generated with immunoSEQ multiplex PCR, while TCRdb's copy carries only in-frame clones and drops some. The sample holds more than 110,000 clones; around three quarters are singletons and the top ten take around 1%. The sample consisted of PBMCs. The TCR sequence derives from a man between 18 and 29 years old in good health and CMV-seronegative.

CDR3: CAWSSTDNQPQHF. CDR3 in DNA: TGTGCCTGGAGTTCGACAGACAATCAGCCCCAGCATTTT. The V gene is TRBV30, the J gene TRBJ1-5; TRBD1 might be the D (5 bases). Germline-derived CDR1 and CDR2 are GTSNPN and SVGIG (reference sequence). The CDR3 loop spans 13 amino acids. V was clipped by 2 bases and J by 3 bases, with 8 bases between them.